This T cell receptor beta chain originates from a study of low-dose radiotherapy and immunotherapy resistance in tumors. Study as a whole: In Cohort 2, 1 Gy per fraction was delivered every two weeks, for a total of 13 Gy over 26 weeks. On an every-two-weeks schedule, patients received intravenous nivolumab 240 mg, along with ipilimumab 1 mg/kg every six weeks. Cyclophosphamide was given intravenously at 200 mg/m2 every two weeks, and each dose came one day before radiation and immunotherapy.

The patients who were eligible all carried advanced solid tumors that lacked tumor-infiltrating lymphocytes, meaning the tumors were TIL-negative. The CDR3 sequence is 13 residues long. Trimming removed 3 bases at V and 9 bases at J, with 12 bases between. Looked up from germline, CDR1 is LNHDA and CDR2 is SQIVND (reference sequence). TRAV- and TRBV-specific primers, spanning alpha and beta chains, primed first-strand cDNA. With a V-primer adapter and a constant-region primer, TCRs were amplified for approximately 20 PCR cycles. TCRdb re-called the reads through MiXCR, storing one row per CDR3 protein. Here the sample spans fewer than 10,000 distinct CDR3 sequences, approximately 72% being singletons.

The sequence was collected from a human donor with advanced metastatic prostate, ovarian, gallbladder or colorectal cancer (not recorded which). This table probably holds off-target reads from a library built for another chain. The gene calls are TRBV19 and TRBJ2-1, with D unclear. The CDR3 reads CASSIPPKGEQFF. DNA for the CDR3: TGTGCCAGTAGTATCCCCCCCAAGGGTGAGCAGTTCTTC.